This T cell receptor beta chain is drawn from a study of T cells expressing NK-cell markers. Whole-study context: Seven HCMV-seropositive donors and one seronegative donor made up the eight sequenced donors.

CDR1 and CDR2 (germline): SGHVS, FQNEAQ. The CDR3 is 15 amino acids. After re-calling the 5' RACE reads, TCRdb lists one entry per CDR3 protein, DNA absent. This sample's table has some 390,000 distinct CDR3 sequences. This receptor was obtained from a woman aged 45 to 65 in good health. The sample consisted of blood T cells: a sorted CD56 or NKG2C T cell subset, CD4+ or CD8+ T cells, or bulk PBMC T cells (not recorded which). This sequence joins TRBV7-8 and TRBJ2-3. The CDR3 loop is CASRERRVGTDTQYF.